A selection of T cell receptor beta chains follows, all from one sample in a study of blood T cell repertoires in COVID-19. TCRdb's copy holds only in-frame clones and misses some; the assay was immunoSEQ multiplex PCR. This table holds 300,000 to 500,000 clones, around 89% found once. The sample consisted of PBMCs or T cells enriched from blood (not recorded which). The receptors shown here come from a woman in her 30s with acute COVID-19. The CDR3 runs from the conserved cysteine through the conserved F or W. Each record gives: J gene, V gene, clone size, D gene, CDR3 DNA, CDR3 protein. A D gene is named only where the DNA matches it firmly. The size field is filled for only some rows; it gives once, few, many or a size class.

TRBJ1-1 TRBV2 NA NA TGTGCCAGCAAGGAGGGACGGACTACGAACACTGAAGCTTTCTTT CASKEGRTTNTEAFF
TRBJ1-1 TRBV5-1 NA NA TGCGCCAGCAGCGACTCAATCGGGGGCACTGAAGCTTTCTTT CASSDSIGGTEAFF
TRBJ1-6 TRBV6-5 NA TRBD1 TGTGCCAGCAGTTACTCGGACAGGGGGCCCAATTCACCCCTCCACTTT CASSYSDRGPNSPLHF
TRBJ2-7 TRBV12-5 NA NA TGTGCTAGTGGTTTGTACAGGATCTCGTACGAGCAGTACTTC CASGLYRISYEQYF
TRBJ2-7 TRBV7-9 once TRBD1 TGTGCCAGCAGCGCTGTTTCGGACAGGGGCTACGAGCAGTACTTC CASSAVSDRGYEQYF
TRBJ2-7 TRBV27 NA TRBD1 TGTGCCAGCAGTTGGACAGGGCGCTCCTACGAGCAGTACTTC CASSWTGRSYEQYF
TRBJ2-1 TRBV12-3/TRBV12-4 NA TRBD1 TGTGCCAGCGTACAGGGGTTCGGTGAGCAGTTCTTC CASVQGFGEQFF
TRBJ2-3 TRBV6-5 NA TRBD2 TGTGCCAGCAGCCGCTTGGGGGAGGGGACAGATACGCAGTATTTT CASSRLGEGTDTQYF
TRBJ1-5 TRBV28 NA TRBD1 TGTGCCAGCAGTCCGGGACAGGGGGCGGGCAATCAGCCCCAGCATTTT CASSPGQGAGNQPQHF
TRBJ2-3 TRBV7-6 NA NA TGTGCCAGCAGCTTAGAACTATCAGATACGCAGTATTTT CASSLELSDTQYF
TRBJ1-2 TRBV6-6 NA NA TGTGCCAGCAGTTACTCGGGTATTGACAGTAACTATGGCTACACCTTC CASSYSGIDSNYGYTF
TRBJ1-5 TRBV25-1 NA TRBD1 TGTGCCAGCAGTGAATCCCCTTGGACAGGGCCCCAGCCCCAGCATTTT CASSESPWTGPQPQHF
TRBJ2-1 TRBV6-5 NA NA TGTGCCAGCAGACCGGAGGGGGCCGACAATGAGCAGTTCTTC CASRPEGADNEQFF
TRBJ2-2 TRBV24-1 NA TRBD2 TGTGCCACCAGTGACTCCATACTAGCGGGGGGTTTCGGGGAGCTGTTTTTT CATSDSILAGGFGELFF
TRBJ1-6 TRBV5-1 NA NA TGCGCCAGCAGCTTGGATGGGGGGAAGAATTCACCCCTCCACTTT CASSLDGGKNSPLHF
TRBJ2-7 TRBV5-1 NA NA TGCGCCAGCGGGAGGACTAATGGGGGCTCCTACGAGCAGTACTTC CASGRTNGGSYEQYF
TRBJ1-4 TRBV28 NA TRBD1 TGTGCCAGCAGCCGAGGGGGACAGCCTACCGAAAAACTGTTTTTT CASSRGGQPTEKLFF
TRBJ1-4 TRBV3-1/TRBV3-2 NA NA TGTGCCAGCAGCCAACCGGCGGGGACGGGCGAAAAACTGTTTTTT CASSQPAGTGEKLFF
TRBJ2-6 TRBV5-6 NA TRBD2 TGTGCCAGCAGCCACGGACTAGCGGCAGTCTCTGGGGCCAACGTCCTGACTTTC CASSHGLAAVSGANVLTF
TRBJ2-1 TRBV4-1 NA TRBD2 TGCGCCAGCAGTAAACTAGCGGGGTCCAATGAGCAGTTCTTC CASSKLAGSNEQFF
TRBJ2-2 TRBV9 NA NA TGTGCCAGCAGTGGAGGGAGAGTAGCCGGGGAGCTGTTTTTT CASSGGRVAGELFF
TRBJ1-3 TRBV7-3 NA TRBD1 TGTGCCAGCAGCCTCGACAGGGGGAACACCATATATTTT CASSLDRGNTIYF
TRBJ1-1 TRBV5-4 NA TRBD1 TGTGCCAGCAGACCCTGGAGGGGACAGGGTGCCGAAGCTTTCTTT CASRPWRGQGAEAFF
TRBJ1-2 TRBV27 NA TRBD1 TGTGCCAGCAGTCGACAGGGTGGTAACTATGGCTACACCTTC CASSRQGGNYGYTF
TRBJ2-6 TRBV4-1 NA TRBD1 TGCGCCAGCAGCCAAGTGGACAGGGGGCATGGGGCCAACGTCCTGACTTTC CASSQVDRGHGANVLTF
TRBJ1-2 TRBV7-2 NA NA TGTGCCAGCAGCTTAAATGCCGGGGGTAGGAGCTATGGCTACACCTTC CASSLNAGGRSYGYTF
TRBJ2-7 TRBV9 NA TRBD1 TGTGCCAGCAGCCCGCGACCGGGACAGGGAGGCGAGCAGTACTTC CASSPRPGQGGEQYF
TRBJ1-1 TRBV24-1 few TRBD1 TGTGCCACCAGAGACAGGGAGAACACTGAAGCTTTCTTT CATRDRENTEAFF
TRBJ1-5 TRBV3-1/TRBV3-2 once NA TGTGCCAGCAGCCAAGGAATAGGGGACACGGAGCCCCAGCATTTT CASSQGIGDTEPQHF
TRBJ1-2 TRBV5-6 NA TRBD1 TGTGCCAGCAGCCCGACAGGGGGCCGTGGCTACACCTTC CASSPTGGRGYTF
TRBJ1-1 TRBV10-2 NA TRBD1 TGCGCCAGCAGTTTACAGGGGATTGGCACTGAAGCTTTCTTT CASSLQGIGTEAFF
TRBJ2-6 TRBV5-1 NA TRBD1 TGCGCCAGCAGCTCCCAAATTGGGGGATCCGGGACAGGGGCCGCACGGGGGGCCAACGTCCTGACTTTC CASSSQIGGSGTGAARGANVLTF
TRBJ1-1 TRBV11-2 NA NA TGTGCCAGCAGCTTTAGTGTGCGAGGGAATGAAGCTTTCTTT CASSFSVRGNEAFF